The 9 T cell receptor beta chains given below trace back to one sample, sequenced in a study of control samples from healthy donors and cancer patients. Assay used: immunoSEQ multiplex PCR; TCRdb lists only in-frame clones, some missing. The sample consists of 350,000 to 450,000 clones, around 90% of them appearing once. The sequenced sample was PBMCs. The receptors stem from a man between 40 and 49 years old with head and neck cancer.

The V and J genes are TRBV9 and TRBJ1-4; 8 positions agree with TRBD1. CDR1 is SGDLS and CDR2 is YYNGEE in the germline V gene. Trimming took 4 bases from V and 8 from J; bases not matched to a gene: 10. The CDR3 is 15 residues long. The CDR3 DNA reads TGTGCCAGCAGCCTAAGGACAGGGTTGAACGAAAAACTGTTTTTT. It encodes CASSLRTGLNEKLFF.

CDR3 in DNA: TGTGCCAGCAGTTTGTCAGACTTCTATGGCTACACCTTC. Amino acids: CASSLSDFYGYTF. This rearrangement joins TRBV28 to TRBJ1-2; D remains unclear. V lost 3 bases and J lost 4, with 9 bases in between. Germline V lookup: CDR1 MDHEN, CDR2 SYDVKM. The CDR3 length is 13 residues.

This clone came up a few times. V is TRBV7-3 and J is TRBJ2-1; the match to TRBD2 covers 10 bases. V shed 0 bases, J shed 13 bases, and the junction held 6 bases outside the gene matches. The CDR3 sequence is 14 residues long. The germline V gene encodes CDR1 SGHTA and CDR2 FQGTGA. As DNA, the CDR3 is TGTGCCAGCAGCTTAACCGGTAGCGGGGGGCGTCAGTTCTTC. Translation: CASSLTGSGGRQFF.

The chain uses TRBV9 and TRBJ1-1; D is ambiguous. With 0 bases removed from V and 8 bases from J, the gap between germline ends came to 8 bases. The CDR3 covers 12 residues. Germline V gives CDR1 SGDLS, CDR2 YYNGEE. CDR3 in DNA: TGTGCCAGCAGCGTAGCGGGAGGGGAAGCTTTCTTT. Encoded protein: CASSVAGGEAFF.

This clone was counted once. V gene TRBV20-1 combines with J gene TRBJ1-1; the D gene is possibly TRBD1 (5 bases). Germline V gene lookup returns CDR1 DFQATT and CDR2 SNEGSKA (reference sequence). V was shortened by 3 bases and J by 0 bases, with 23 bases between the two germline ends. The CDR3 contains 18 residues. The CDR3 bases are TGCAGTGCTAGTCCACCTTTACAGGTGTTACTCATGAACACTGAAGCTTTCTTT. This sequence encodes CSASPPLQVLLMNTEAFF.

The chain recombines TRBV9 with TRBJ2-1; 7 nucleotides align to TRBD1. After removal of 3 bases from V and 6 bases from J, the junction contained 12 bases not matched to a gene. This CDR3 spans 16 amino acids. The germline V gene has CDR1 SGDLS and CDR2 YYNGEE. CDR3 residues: CASSGITGAGVNEQFF. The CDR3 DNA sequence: TGTGCCAGCAGCGGAATTACAGGGGCAGGGGTCAATGAGCAGTTCTTC.

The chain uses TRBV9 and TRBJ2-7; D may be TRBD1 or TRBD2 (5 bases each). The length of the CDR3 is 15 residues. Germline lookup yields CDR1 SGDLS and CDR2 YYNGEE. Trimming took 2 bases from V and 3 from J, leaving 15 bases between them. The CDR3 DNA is TGTGCCAGCAGCGTCGGGGCAGTAGGTTTCTACGAGCAGTACTTC. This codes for CASSVGAVGFYEQYF.

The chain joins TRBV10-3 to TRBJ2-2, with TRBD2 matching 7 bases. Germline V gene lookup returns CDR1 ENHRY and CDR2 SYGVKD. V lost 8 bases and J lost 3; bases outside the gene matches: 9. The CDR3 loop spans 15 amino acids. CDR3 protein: CAISPLGGDTGELFF. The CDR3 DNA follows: TGTGCCATCTCCCCGTTGGGGGGGGACACCGGGGAGCTGTTTTTT.

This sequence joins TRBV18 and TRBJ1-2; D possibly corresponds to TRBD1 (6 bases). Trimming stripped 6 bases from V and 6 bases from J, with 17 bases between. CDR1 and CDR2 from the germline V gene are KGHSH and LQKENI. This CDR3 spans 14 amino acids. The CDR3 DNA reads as TGTGCCAGCTCTCCCGAACAGGGTAGCCATGGCTACACCTTC. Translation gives CASSPEQGSHGYTF.